These 31 T cell receptor beta chains originate from one sample sequenced in a study of T cells in Graves' hyperthyroidism and ophthalmopathy. Amplification of TCR beta CDR3 regions used RNA as the template. HTBI primers were the set used in a first-round RT-PCR of the TCR CDR3. TCRdb independently ran MiXCR on the multiplex PCR reads; one entry per CDR3 protein. The table has fewer than 200,000 distinct CDR3 sequences, 9.4% seen once; the top ten hold roughly a fifth. Material for sequencing was blood. The source is a woman younger than 35 with Graves' hyperthyroidism that later progressed to Graves' ophthalmopathy.

This clonotype was counted at least ten times. The chain is built from TRBV5-1 and TRBJ2-7, with TRBD2 identical over 11 bases. CDR1 is SGHRS and CDR2 is YFSETQ in the germline V gene. The V gene end was trimmed by 3 bases and the J gene end by 6 bases; junction bases not matched to a gene: 14. There are 17 residues in the CDR3. CDR3 in DNA: TGCGCCAGCAGCTCCAATACAATAGCGGGAGGGCCTGGCGAGCAGTACTTC. Translated: CASSSNTIAGGPGEQYF.

This clonotype showed up many times. The chain combines TRBV27 with TRBJ2-5; TRBD1 agrees at 9 bases. The trim removed 4 bases at V and 4 bases at J, leaving 4 bases unmatched. CDR3 size: 14 residues. Per germline, CDR1 MNHEY and CDR2 SMNVEV (reference sequence). The DNA for the CDR3 is TGTGCCAGCAGTTCTACAGGGGGCGGAGAGACCCAGTACTTC. It specifies CASSSTGGGETQYF.

In its sample, this clonotype was seen many times. The chain recombines TRBV5-5 with TRBJ1-2; perhaps TRBD1 as D (6 bases). V was pared by 4 bases and J by 0 bases, with 10 bases between. CDR3 length equals 14 residues. Germline lookup yields CDR1 SGHKS and CDR2 YYEKEE (reference sequence). The CDR3 bases are TGTGCCAGCAGCATCGACAGGACTAACTATGGCTACACCTTC. It specifies CASSIDRTNYGYTF.

This clonotype was seen repeatedly, ten times or more. V usage is TRBV10-3 and J usage is TRBJ1-5; 8 positions agree with TRBD1. V shed 4 bases, J shed 11 bases, and the junction held 7 bases outside the gene matches. Germline CDR1 ENHRY, CDR2 SYGVKD. This CDR3 region has 13 residues. CDR3 protein: CAISVDRDRSQHF. The CDR3, as DNA: TGTGCCATCAGTGTGGACAGGGACCGGTCCCAGCATTTT.

The genes are TRBV4-1 and TRBJ1-2; D not resolved. V was clipped by 1 base and J by 8 bases, with 26 bases between them. In germline, CDR1 is MGHRA, CDR2 YSYEKL. The CDR3 consists of 18 residues. The DNA for the CDR3 is TGCGCCAGCAGCCAAGTTGCATTCCGAGCGACCCCGCCGGGAGGCTACACCTTC. Its translation is CASSQVAFRATPPGGYTF.

The DNA of the CDR3 is TGTGCCAGCAGCGCCCGGGACAGGGCCAATCAGCCCCAGCATTTT. Its protein is CASSARDRANQPQHF. The chain links TRBV3-1 to TRBJ1-5; 9 nucleotides match TRBD1. Losses at the gene ends were 5 bases for V and 3 bases for J; bases not matched to a gene: 5. Germline V CDR1 and CDR2: LGHDT, YNNKEL (reference sequence). The length of the CDR3 is 15 residues.

In its sample, this clonotype was seen many times. This chain connects TRBV2 to TRBJ1-4; no reliable D call. Trimming stripped 7 bases from V and 8 bases from J, with 17 bases between. The length of the CDR3 is 14 residues. Per germline, CDR1 SNHLY and CDR2 FYNNEI. The CDR3 coding sequence is TGTGCCAGCACCGAGAGGTCCTCAAGAGAAAAACTGTTTTTT. This encodes CASTERSSREKLFF.

This clonotype was detected many times. The V and J genes are TRBV10-3 and TRBJ2-7, with 9 bases identical to TRBD1. The germline CDR1 and CDR2 sequences are ENHRY and SYGVKD. With 8 bases clipped from V and 2 bases from J, the junction kept 10 bases outside the gene matches. The CDR3 consists of 15 residues. The CDR3 coding sequence is TGTGCCATCGGGAATTCCGGGACAGGGACCTACGAGCAGTACTTC. Encoded protein: CAIGNSGTGTYEQYF.

Ten or more counts support this clonotype. V usage is TRBV5-1 and J usage is TRBJ1-5; D uncertain. Trimming removed 4 bases from V and 0 bases from J, with 11 bases in between. Germline V gene lookup returns CDR1 SGHRS and CDR2 YFSETQ. The CDR3 runs to 15 residues. The chain's CDR3 is CASSRDGHSNQPQHF. Written as DNA, the CDR3 is TGCGCCAGCAGCAGAGACGGGCATAGCAATCAGCCCCAGCATTTT.

This clonotype was counted many times. The V and J genes are TRBV5-8 and TRBJ1-1; D might be TRBD1 (5 bases). This CDR3 contains 15 residues. With 5 bases removed from V and 5 bases from J, the gap between germline ends came to 19 bases. Germline CDR1 reads SGHTS; CDR2 reads YDEGEE. The CDR3 sequence: CASRLTLNRGTEAFF. For the CDR3, the DNA is TGTGCCAGCAGGCTTACACTCAATCGGGGGACTGAAGCTTTCTTT.

There are many counts of this clonotype. The chain has TRBV5-6 and TRBJ1-2; 7 bases map to TRBD1. The CDR3 runs to 12 residues. The germline CDR1 and CDR2 sequences are SGHDT and YYEEEE. V lost 5 bases to trimming and J lost 6 bases; unmatched junction nucleotides: 4. The CDR3 is CASRTGFDGYTF. CDR3 coding DNA: TGTGCCAGCAGGACAGGGTTCGATGGCTACACCTTC.

This clonotype has ten or more counts. The chain is built from TRBV27 and TRBJ1-3, with D tentatively TRBD1 (5 bases). Germline-derived CDR1 and CDR2 are MNHEY and SMNVEV (reference sequence). The V and J ends lost 3 bases and 1 base respectively, with 13 bases between them. The CDR3 has 16 amino acids. In nucleotides, the CDR3 is TGTGCCAGCAGTTTCCGAAGGGGTTTTTCTGGAAACACCATATATTTT. Translation gives CASSFRRGFSGNTIYF.

This clonotype was observed a handful of times. The chain is built from TRBV30 and TRBJ1-2; 7 nucleotides align to TRBD1. Germline CDR1 reads GTSNPN; CDR2 reads SVGIG (reference sequence). The CDR3 contains 15 residues. J gave up 7 bases and V 4 bases, and 15 bases lay outside the gene matches. The CDR3 nucleotides read TGTGCCTGGAAAATCGAGACCCAGGCAGGGGGTGGCTACACCTTC. Translated, it gives CAWKIETQAGGGYTF.

CDR3 DNA sequence: TGTGCCAGCAGCCCACGGGCGGGTAATTACTATGGCTACACCTTC. This codes for CASSPRAGNYYGYTF. The J gene is TRBJ1-2, the V gene TRBV9; no clear D. Trimming left V 4 bases short and J 3 bases short, with 16 bases between. This CDR3 contains 15 residues. Germline loops: CDR1 SGDLS, CDR2 YYNGEE.

The table lists this clonotype with many counts. The chain has TRBV2 and TRBJ1-3; D is unclear. Germline CDR1 reads SNHLY; CDR2 reads FYNNEI. The length of the CDR3 is 12 residues. V dropped 3 bases and J dropped 4 bases, with 4 bases sitting between them. Here the CDR3 DNA reads TGTGCCAGCAGTGACAGAGGAAACACCATATATTTT. Encoded protein: CASSDRGNTIYF.

This clonotype was detected many times. This chain links TRBV20-1 with TRBJ2-3; D might be TRBD1 (6 bases). From germline, CDR1 is DFQATT and CDR2 SNEGSKA (reference sequence). The V end lost 6 bases, the J end lost 2 bases, and 15 bases lay between the germline ends. The CDR3 runs 14 residues. The CDR3 nucleotides read TGCAGTGCCGCCGGGGACAAAACCACAGATACGCAGTATTTT. Its protein is CSAAGDKTTDTQYF.

In the case of this clonotype: This could be a read error, since a much larger clone is one nucleotide away. The gene calls are TRBV30 and TRBJ2-1; 9 positions agree with TRBD2. The CDR3 contains 14 residues. Germline values: CDR1 GTSNPN, CDR2 SVGIG (reference sequence). CDR3 loop: CVWIVAGAYNEQFF. The CDR3 coding sequence is TGTGTCTGGATAGTAGCGGGGGCCTACAATGAGCAGTTCTTC. The whole variable domain, filled in from reference TRBV30 and TRBJ2-1, reads SQTIHQWPATLVQPVGSPLSLECTVEGTSNPNLYWYRQAAGRGLQLLFYSVGIGQISSEVPQNLSASRPQDRQFILSSKKLLLSDSGFYLCVWIVAGAYNEQFFGPGTRLTVL.

The chain combines TRBV7-9 with TRBJ2-3; 10 nucleotides agree with TRBD2. Germline loops: CDR1 SEHNR, CDR2 FQNEAQ (reference sequence). V gave up 4 bases and J gave up 2 bases; unmatched junction bases: 9. The CDR3 runs to 17 residues. CDR3 coding DNA: TGTGCCAGCAGCTCACTATTACTAGCGGGATTCACAGATACGCAGTATTTT. It specifies CASSSLLLAGFTDTQYF.

This chain joins TRBV3-1 and TRBJ1-1; 9 bases are a match to TRBD1. The CDR3 extends over 14 amino acids. CDR1 and CDR2 from the germline V gene are LGHDT and YNNKEL (reference sequence). Trimming took 4 bases from V and 5 from J; bases not matched to a gene: 5. The CDR3, as DNA: TGTGCCAGCAGCCGGGGGACAGGGAATACTGAAGCTTTCTTT. Encoded protein: CASSRGTGNTEAFF.

This clonotype was counted between two and nine times. The CDR3 sequence: CASSQVEGRRFGNEQFF. The CDR3 nucleotides are TGCGCCAGCAGCCAAGTGGAGGGGCGCCGGTTTGGCAATGAGCAGTTCTTC. The rearrangement joins TRBV4-1 to TRBJ2-1; maybe TRBD2 (6 bases). The CDR3 covers 17 residues. The ends were cut back, 1 base at V and 6 bases at J, with 19 bases in the middle. Germline CDR1 reads MGHRA; CDR2 reads YSYEKL.

This chain uses TRBV2 with TRBJ2-1; 12 positions agree with TRBD1. Trimming at V came to 0 bases and at J to 5 bases, leaving 2 bases not matched to a gene. The CDR3 spans 16 residues. The germline CDR1 and CDR2 sequences are SNHLY and FYNNEI. CDR3 loop: CASSEAGTGGHNEQFF. In nucleotides, the CDR3 is TGTGCCAGCAGTGAAGCCGGGACAGGGGGCCACAATGAGCAGTTCTTC.

With regard to this clonotype: Being one base from a much bigger clone, this may be a read error. J is TRBJ1-4 and V is TRBV7-9; 7 bases are a match to TRBD1. Germline lookup yields CDR1 SEHNR and CDR2 FQNEAQ (reference sequence). The CDR3 covers 17 residues. V gave up 5 bases and J gave up 6 bases; unmatched junction bases: 15. CDR3 sequence: CASSPRQGQRGDEKLFF. For the CDR3, the DNA is TGTGCCAGCAGCCCCCGACAGGGCCAAAGGGGAGATGAAAAACTGTTTTTT.

V gene TRBV19 combines with J gene TRBJ2-1; 11 bases are a match to TRBD2. The CDR3 extends over 17 amino acids. Germline V gene data show CDR1 as LNHDA and CDR2 as SQIVND (reference sequence). Trimming removed 5 bases from V and 5 bases from J; junction bases left unmatched: 11. In DNA, the CDR3 is TGTGCCAGTAGTCCCACAGAGACTAGCGGGGTCAACAATGAGCAGTTCTTC. It is translated as CASSPTETSGVNNEQFF. Complete variable domain (other parts from reference TRBV19 and TRBJ2-1): DGGITQSPKYLFRKEGQNVTLSCEQNLNHDAMYWYRQDPGQGLRLIYYSQIVNDFQKGDIAEGYSVSREKKESFPLTVTSAQKNPTAFYLCASSPTETSGVNNEQFFGPGTRLTVL.

This clonotype was recorded at least ten times. The CDR3 reads CASSPPGQSNTEAFF. The DNA for the CDR3 is TGTGCCAGCAGTCCCCCGGGACAGTCGAACACTGAAGCTTTCTTT. V and J are TRBV28 and TRBJ1-1; TRBD1 matches 7 bases. The germline V gene has CDR1 MDHEN and CDR2 SYDVKM. The CDR3 totals 15 residues. The trim removed 5 bases at V and 1 base at J, leaving 7 bases unmatched.

In this sample, this clonotype turned up a few times. The chain combines TRBV5-8 with TRBJ2-5, with 8 bases aligning to TRBD2. Germline V lookup: CDR1 SGHTS, CDR2 YDEGEE. Trimming removed 4 bases from V and 5 bases from J; junction bases left unmatched: 13. The CDR3 has 16 amino acids. The CDR3 DNA reads as TGTGCCAGCAGCCTAGGGACTAGTGCGCCCGGGGAGACCCAGTACTTC. Its translation is CASSLGTSAPGETQYF.

A word on this clonotype: Just one base apart from a much larger clone, this may be a read error. The chain uses TRBV11-2 and TRBJ2-7, with TRBD1 matching over 11 bases. V gave up 4 bases and J gave up 0 bases; unmatched junction bases: 2. CDR3 length: 15 residues. Germline values: CDR1 SGHAT, CDR2 FQNNGV. The CDR3 sequence is CASSSGQGASYEQYF. CDR3 coding DNA: TGTGCCAGCAGCTCCGGACAGGGGGCCTCCTACGAGCAGTACTTC.

This clonotype was seen at least ten times. The chain recombines TRBV30 with TRBJ1-2; no clear D gene. Looked up from germline, CDR1 is GTSNPN and CDR2 is SVGIG (reference sequence). Trimming pared 3 bases from V and 6 bases from J, leaving 8 bases between. The CDR3 totals 11 residues. DNA of the CDR3: TGTGCCTGGAGGTTTAGAGATGGCTACACCTTC. Its translation is CAWRFRDGYTF. The full variable domain, in which reference TRBV30 and TRBJ1-2 provide the parts outside the CDR3, is SQTIHQWPATLVQPVGSPLSLECTVEGTSNPNLYWYRQAAGRGLQLLFYSVGIGQISSEVPQNLSASRPQDRQFILSSKKLLLSDSGFYLCAWRFRDGYTFGSGTRLTVV.

This clonotype was seen a few times. The rearrangement uses TRBV29-1 and TRBJ2-4; D is unclear. The germline gives CDR1 SQVTM, CDR2 ANQGSEA. The CDR3 consists of 16 residues. V was pared by 0 bases and J by 0 bases, with 12 bases between. The CDR3 reads CSVEDTKELAKNIQYF. The DNA of the CDR3 is TGCAGCGTTGAAGATACGAAAGAACTAGCCAAAAACATTCAGTACTTC.

This clonotype was counted at least ten times. The V call is TRBV3-1, the J call TRBJ1-1; D not resolved. The germline V and J ends were trimmed by 3 bases and 3 bases, with 5 bases remaining between them. From germline, CDR1 is LGHDT and CDR2 YNNKEL (reference sequence). The CDR3 contains 12 residues. DNA of the CDR3: TGTGCCAGCAGCCACCTGGACACTGAAGCTTTCTTT. Translation: CASSHLDTEAFF.

This clonotype was counted many times. This sequence joins TRBV20-1 and TRBJ2-5, with 16 bases fitting TRBD2. The CDR3 is 15 residues long. Germline values: CDR1 DFQATT, CDR2 SNEGSKA (reference sequence). J was trimmed by 6 bases and V by 5 bases; bases with no gene match: 6. The CDR3 region is CSAAGTSGRGKTQYF. CDR3 DNA: TGCAGTGCTGCCGGGACTAGCGGGAGGGGGAAGACCCAGTACTTC.

This clonotype was seen at least ten times. The chain couples TRBV6-2 or TRBV6-3 to TRBJ1-5; D is perhaps TRBD1 (5 bases). CDR1 and CDR2 (germline): MNHEY, SVGEGT. The germline V and J ends were trimmed by 0 bases and 1 base, with 10 bases remaining between them. CDR3 length equals 16 residues. DNA for the CDR3: TGTGCCAGCAGTTACTCGGGCGGGGGGAGCAATCAGCCCCAGCATTTT. This sequence encodes CASSYSGGGSNQPQHF.